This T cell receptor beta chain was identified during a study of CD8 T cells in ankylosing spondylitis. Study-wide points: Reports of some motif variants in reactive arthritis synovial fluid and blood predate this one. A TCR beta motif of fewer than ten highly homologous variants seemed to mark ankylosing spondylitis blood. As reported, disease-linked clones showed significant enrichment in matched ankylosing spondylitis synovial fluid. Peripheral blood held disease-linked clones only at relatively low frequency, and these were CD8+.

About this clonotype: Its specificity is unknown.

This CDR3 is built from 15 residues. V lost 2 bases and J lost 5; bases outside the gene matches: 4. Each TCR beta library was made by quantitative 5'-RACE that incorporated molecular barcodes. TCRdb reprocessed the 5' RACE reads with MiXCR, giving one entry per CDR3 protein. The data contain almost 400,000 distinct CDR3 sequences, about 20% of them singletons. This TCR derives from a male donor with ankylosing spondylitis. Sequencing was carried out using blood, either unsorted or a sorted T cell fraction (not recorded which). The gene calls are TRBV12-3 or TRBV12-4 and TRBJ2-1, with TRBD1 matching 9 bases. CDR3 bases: TGTGCCAGCAGTTTATGGGACAGGGTGAACAATGAGCAGTTCTTC. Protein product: CASSLWDRVNNEQFF.